The T cell receptor (beta chain) under discussion was sequenced for a study of blood T cell repertoires in COVID-19. Across the study: PBMCs, B-cell-depleted T cells, or T cells provided the cDNA or gDNA that made up the material.

Generated by immunoSEQ multiplex PCR, the TCRdb table keeps only in-frame clones and is missing some. Of 210,000 or so clones listed, around 90% are singletons. Trimming took 6 bases from V and 7 from J, leaving 16 bases between them. The germline V gene encodes CDR1 SGHTA and CDR2 FQGNSA. This CDR3 has 14 amino acids. This receptor was identified in a woman under 30 who had recovered from COVID-19. The V gene is TRBV7-2, the J gene TRBJ2-1; D gene unclear. Input material: peripheral blood. The CDR3 sequence is CASRPNHARNEQFF. The CDR3 region has the DNA TGTGCCAGCAGACCAAATCATGCTCGGAATGAGCAGTTCTTC.